This T cell receptor beta chain was captured in a study of spatial heterogeneity in lung cancer (dated by TCRdb to about 2019). General notes on the study: Beta-chain transcripts were consistently detected in greater numbers than alpha-chain transcripts, which likely reflects a higher abundance of beta-chain transcripts. TCR alpha and beta repertoires were quantitatively compared across multiple tumor regions, matched nontumor lung and blood in non-small cell lung cancer. At surgery, 200 or so tumor regions, around 67 matched nontumor lung samples and 45 to 60 PBMC samples were TCR-sequenced for both alpha and beta chains. The study linked features of the TCR repertoire to counts of nonsynonymous mutations, which were determined by whole-exome sequencing of tumor tissue. In the raw uncorrected reads, each unique combination of TCR and UMI appeared on average more than ten times. What the research found in general, with its limitations: Confirming at a functional level the hypothesis that regional TCRs recognize regional mutations was considered to require additional single-cell paired TCR alpha and beta sequencing. Ubiquitous expanded tumor TCRs showed up in blood more often at tumor resection than at routine follow-up.

From its cysteine to its phenylalanine, the CDR3 spans 12 amino acids. The only DNA kept is the CDR3, 36 bases in frame from the first base. V and J are truncated by 7 bases and 5 bases respectively, leaving an intervening sequence of 11 bases. What the time point label conveys for this sample: sample taken at primary tumor resection. Whole RNA extracted from tumor and nontumor lung tissue, or from cryopreserved PBMC samples, was used for TCR sequencing without cell sorting. Samples were obtained from about 75 patients with early-stage, untreated non-small cell lung cancer from the lung TRACERx cohort. Patients were selected for TCR sequencing only if sufficient RNA was available from at least two tumor regions. Libraries came from 5' RACE. This sample was sequenced with a NextSeq 500. The TCR library protocol attached a unique molecular identifier to each TCR cDNA molecule to allow correction of PCR and sequencing errors. Under the source paper's analysis protocol: TCR identification, UMI-based error correction and CDR3 extraction were all carried out with Decombinator tools. Expanded TCRs were defined as those above a frequency of 2 per 1,000, corresponding to the top 1% of the tumor frequency distribution. Rényi diversity was computed with the R vegan package after subsampling each repertoire 100 times to 5,000 TCRs. CDR3 similarity networks were constructed using string-kernel similarity of amino acid triplets, with links drawn between CDR3s whose pairwise similarity was above 0.82. TCRdb passed the public sequencing reads through fastp at Q25 and MiXCR, retaining productive beta sequences. Merged by CDR3 protein, the rows form single entries marked with the most common genes and DNA. These V and J calls rely on TCRdb rather than the paper's analysis. For this sample the table gives more than 85,000 distinct CDR3 sequences, of which under 9% were detected only once. The ten largest clones add up to roughly 7.2% of the sample.

About this clonotype: No cognate antigen has been identified for it. Base qualities are not recorded, but no much larger clone differs from it by a single base.

The sequence links TRBV12-3 or TRBV12-4 to TRBJ1-2, and TRBD1 may be the D gene, going by 5 matching bases. The TCR comes from a male donor with early-stage non-small cell lung cancer. The material was PBMCs, obtained at surgery. The CDR3 region reads CASTPGAYGYTF. The DNA is TGTGCCAGCACCCCCGGGGCTTATGGCTACACCTTC.